This paragraph covers one T cell receptor (beta chain) sequence. The length of the CDR3 is 13 residues. Germline V CDR1 and CDR2: MNHEY, SVGAGI. J gave up 3 bases and V 6 bases, and 4 bases lay outside the gene matches. The repertoire was sequenced with immunoSEQ multiplex PCR; TCRdb's copy has only in-frame clones and lacks some. The sample has over 85,000 clones; 85% are singletons. The data belong to a study of blood T cell repertoires in COVID-19. This TCR was sampled from a man older than 75 with acute or convalescent COVID-19. The material sequenced was peripheral blood. J is TRBJ2-5 and V is TRBV6-5; 7 nucleotides match TRBD1. DNA for the CDR3: TGTGCCAGCAGAAGACAGGGCGAAGAGACCCAGTACTTC. It yields the protein CASRRQGEETQYF.